These 14 T cell receptor beta chains came from one sample sequenced in a study of beta chain features in type 1 diabetes. Their recognized antigens are unknown. As every portion of the isolated RNA was reverse transcribed, the sequencing read expressed TCRB transcripts. The repertoire was sequenced with immunoSEQ multiplex PCR; TCRdb's copy has only in-frame clones and lacks some. The sample gives about 160,000 clones, around 8.6% of which show up once; about 0.5% is in the top ten. Broader study findings: Type 1 diabetes patients had TCRB CDR3s that were shorter (moderately but significantly so) in all four CD4+ subsets.

Sequences were obtained from central memory CD4+ T cells from blood. The receptors come from a woman between 18 and 29 years old with type 1 diabetes.

This clone was counted a few times. The rearrangement links TRBV5-6 to TRBJ1-2; the D gene is possibly TRBD1 (5 bases). The V gene's germline CDR1 is SGHDT and CDR2 YYEEEE. This CDR3 spans 13 amino acids. V lost 4 bases to trimming and J lost 7 bases, with 14 bases between them. This CDR3 reads CASSRTGIFGYTF. CDR3 coding DNA: TGTGCCAGCAGCCGAACAGGAATTTTTGGCTACACCTTC.

This chain uses TRBV7-3 with TRBJ1-2; possibly TRBD1 for D (5 bases). Per germline, CDR1 SGHTA and CDR2 FQGTGA. CDR3 length: 15 residues. V lost 4 bases to trimming and J lost 2 bases, with 14 bases between them. Here the CDR3 reads CASSYPRQGNYGYTF. CDR3 sequence (DNA): TGTGCCAGCAGCTACCCGCGGCAGGGAAACTATGGCTACACCTTC.

The chain couples TRBV30 to TRBJ1-1; D not certain. This CDR3 has 13 amino acids. Trimming left V 0 bases short and J 10 bases short, with 15 bases between. CDR1 is GTSNPN and CDR2 is SVGIG in the germline V gene (reference sequence). The CDR3 region is CAWSVMGSGSAFF. The CDR3 nucleotides read TGTGCCTGGAGTGTGATGGGGAGTGGGTCAGCTTTCTTT.

Only a few counts were recorded for this clone. The genes are TRBV9 and TRBJ2-3; possible D gene TRBD1, 6 bases. This CDR3 spans 13 amino acids. Trimming took 7 bases from V and 4 from J, leaving 13 bases between them. Germline lookup yields CDR1 SGDLS and CDR2 YYNGEE. CDR3 sequence reads: CASGPRGPDTQYF. CDR3 in DNA: TGTGCCAGCGGCCCCAGGGGTCCAGATACGCAGTATTTT.

This clone was observed a few times. The chain combines TRBV9 with TRBJ2-3, with 9 positions matching TRBD2. This CDR3 comprises 14 residues. CDR1 is SGDLS and CDR2 is YYNGEE in the germline V gene. The ends lost 5 bases at V and 2 bases at J; junction bases unmatched: 3. CDR3: CASRSGGITDTQYF. CDR3 bases: TGTGCCAGCAGAAGCGGGGGGATCACAGATACGCAGTATTTT.

Only a few counts were recorded for this clone. V is TRBV28 and J is TRBJ1-2, with TRBD1 matching over 9 bases. Looked up from germline, CDR1 is MDHEN and CDR2 is SYDVKM. V was pared by 3 bases and J by 4 bases, with 6 bases of the junction left unmatched. The CDR3 length is 15 residues. CDR3 in amino acids: CASSFLPGQGYGYTF. The CDR3 nucleotides read TGTGCCAGCAGTTTTCTCCCGGGACAGGGCTATGGCTACACCTTC.

This clone was found a few times. CDR3 coding DNA: TGCAGCGGTAGGAACCGGGACAGGGGAGGCGAGCAGTACTTC. Its translation: CSGRNRDRGGEQYF. The chain is built from TRBV29-1 and TRBJ2-7; 10 bases map to TRBD1. The germline gives CDR1 SQVTM, CDR2 ANQGSEA. The CDR3 is 14 amino acids. With 7 bases clipped from V and 6 bases from J, the junction kept 12 bases outside the gene matches.

The chain uses TRBV30 and TRBJ2-7; 7 positions agree with TRBD1. This CDR3 has 12 residues. V lost 3 bases to trimming and J lost 6 bases; unmatched junction nucleotides: 5. Germline lookup yields CDR1 GTSNPN and CDR2 SVGIG (reference sequence). CDR3 DNA: TGTGCCTGGAGATTAGGGGGCCCCGAGCAGTACTTC. It codes for CAWRLGGPEQYF.

This clone was counted between two and nine times. The CDR3 bases are TGTGCCAGCAGCACCTCTTTAGCGGGAGTCTATGAGACCCAGTACTTC. Its protein product is CASSTSLAGVYETQYF. This chain uses TRBV7-2 with TRBJ2-5, with 9 bases matching TRBD2. The CDR3 runs to 16 residues. Germline V gives CDR1 SGHTA, CDR2 FQGNSA. V lost 5 bases, J lost 5 bases, and 12 bases stayed unmatched.

This clone was detected only a few times. The chain uses TRBV11-2 and TRBJ1-4, with D possibly TRBD1 on 6 matching bases. Trimming pared 8 bases from V and 8 bases from J, leaving 15 bases between. The germline gives CDR1 SGHAT, CDR2 FQNNGV. The CDR3 sequence is 13 residues long. The CDR3 protein is CASAQGLEEKLFF. In DNA form, the CDR3 reads TGTGCCAGCGCACAGGGATTGGAGGAAAAACTGTTTTTT.

In its sample, this clone was seen a few times. The chain uses TRBV4-3 and TRBJ2-5; D is perhaps TRBD2 (6 bases). The CDR3 loop spans 15 amino acids. The ends were cut back, 4 bases at V and 2 bases at J, with 14 bases in the middle. Germline CDR1 is LGHNA and CDR2 is YSLEER. DNA for the CDR3: TGCGCCAGCAGCCTTTCGGGAGCCCAACAAGAGACCCAGTACTTC. Translating gives CASSLSGAQQETQYF.

The CDR3 bases are TGTGCCAGCAGTGCCCAGGGGGACTATGGCTACACCTTC. Translating gives CASSAQGDYGYTF. The rearrangement joins TRBV6-6 to TRBJ1-2; 7 nucleotides align to TRBD1. Unmatched junction bases numbered 3, after V lost 5 bases and J lost 3 bases. Germline-derived CDR1 and CDR2 are MNHNY and SVGAGI (reference sequence). The CDR3 contains 13 residues.

This clone has more than one count but fewer than ten. The chain combines TRBV5-8 with TRBJ2-7, with 9 bases lining up with TRBD1. The CDR3 loop spans 15 amino acids. The germline V gene encodes CDR1 SGHTS and CDR2 YDEGEE. V dropped 4 bases and J dropped 6; count of bases not matched to a gene: 11. The CDR3 region has the DNA TGTGCCAGCAGCCTCGGTCTGGGACAGGGTGGCGAGCAGTACTTC. Its translation is CASSLGLGQGGEQYF. The complete variable domain, with remaining parts taken from reference TRBV5-8 and TRBJ2-7, reads EAGVTQSPTHLIKTRGQQATLRCSPISGHTSVYWYQQALGLGLQFLLWYDEGEERNRGNFPPRFSGRQFPNYSSELNVNALELEDSALYLCASSLGLGQGGEQYFGPGTRLTVT.

The chain has TRBV7-3 and TRBJ1-1; D is uncertain. This CDR3 has 14 residues. Trimming stripped 2 bases from V and 4 bases from J, with 11 bases between. Germline lookup yields CDR1 SGHTA and CDR2 FQGTGA. The CDR3 reads CASSLGGLGTEAFF. Written as DNA, the CDR3 is TGTGCCAGCAGCTTAGGCGGATTGGGCACTGAAGCTTTCTTT.